Shown below are 8 T cell receptor beta chains from a single sample sequenced in a study of regulatory T cells in long-lasting Graves disease. According to the study, TCR beta libraries were built with iRepertoire HTBI primers and CDR3-region Arm-PCR. In TCRdb, the multiplex PCR reads were re-called with MiXCR into one record per CDR3 protein. The table includes about 430,000 distinct CDR3 sequences, over 20% detected once. The time point is: persistent/refractory GD, antithyroid drugs over 5 years with positive TRAb. Extracted RNA from PBMCs served as the source of the TCR library. This specimen consisted of peripheral blood mononuclear cells (PBMCs), obtained when the disease was refractory, from a patient treated with antithyroid drugs. Source of these receptors: a female donor with Graves disease.

This clonotype has a count of ten or more. V gene TRBV28 combines with J gene TRBJ2-2; no clear D. The CDR3 runs to 14 residues. From germline, CDR1 is MDHEN and CDR2 SYDVKM. The V end lost 7 bases, the J end lost 3 bases, and 12 bases lay between the germline ends. CDR3 loop: CASISLLYTGELFF. Written as DNA, the CDR3 is TGTGCCAGCATTTCATTACTCTACACCGGGGAGCTGTTTTTT. The entire variable domain, with the rest obtained from reference TRBV28 and TRBJ2-2, is as follows: DVKVTQSSRYLVKRTGEKVFLECVQDMDHENMFWYRQDPGLGLRLIYFSYDVKMKEKGDIPEGYSVSREKKERFSLILESASTNQTSMYLCASISLLYTGELFFGEGSRLTVL.

This clonotype showed up many times. The chain couples TRBV15 to TRBJ2-1; 11 nucleotides line up with TRBD2. Per germline, CDR1 LNHNV and CDR2 YYDKDF (reference sequence). The V gene end was trimmed by 4 bases and the J gene end by 4 bases; junction bases not matched to a gene: 6. This CDR3 has 16 amino acids. The CDR3 loop is CATSTWTSGFYNEQFF. The CDR3, as DNA: TGTGCCACCAGCACCTGGACTAGCGGGTTTTACAATGAGCAGTTCTTC.

J is TRBJ1-4 and V is TRBV20-1, with D possibly matching TRBD1 (6 bases). CDR1 and CDR2 from the germline V gene are DFQATT and SNEGSKA (reference sequence). The length of the CDR3 is 13 residues. Between the trimmed V and J ends, which lost 5 bases and 4 bases, there was a span of 11 bases. In DNA, the CDR3 is TGCAGTGCTCTTGGACAGAGTAATGAAAAACTGTTTTTT. This encodes CSALGQSNEKLFF.

This clonotype was detected ten times or more. V gene TRBV20-1 combines with J gene TRBJ1-6; D is ambiguous. The V end was cut by 3 bases, the J end by 11 bases, with 14 bases between. CDR3 length: 13 residues. Germline CDR1 reads DFQATT; CDR2 reads SNEGSKA (reference sequence). The CDR3 DNA reads as TGCAGTGCTAGTCTCCTTACAGAGCCACCCCTCCACTTT. Amino acid sequence: CSASLLTEPPLHF.

Regarding this clonotype: Being one base from a much bigger clone, this may be a read error. This sequence joins TRBV28 and TRBJ1-6, with 7 nucleotides matching TRBD1. With V trimmed by 10 bases and J by 11 bases, 11 bases remained unmatched. CDR1 and CDR2 from the germline V gene are MDHEN and SYDVKM. This CDR3 is built from 13 residues. CDR3: CATEQGSRPPLHF. In DNA, the CDR3 is TGTGCCACCGAACAGGGGAGTAGGCCACCCCTCCACTTT. Supplemented by reference TRBV28 and TRBJ1-6, the full variable domain reads DVKVTQSSRYLVKRTGEKVFLECVQDMDHENMFWYRQDPGLGLRLIYFSYDVKMKEKGDIPEGYSVSREKKERFSLILESASTNQTSMYLCATEQGSRPPLHFGNGTRLTVT.

This clonotype was detected many times. The chain recombines TRBV5-6 with TRBJ2-7, with a tentative D call TRBD2 (5 bases). V lost 3 bases to trimming and J lost 1 base, with 14 bases between them. CDR1 SGHDT and CDR2 YYEEEE come from the germline V gene. The CDR3 spans 15 residues. This CDR3 is CASSSSYGLSYEQYF. CDR3 nucleotides: TGTGCCAGCAGCTCAAGCTACGGACTGTCCTACGAGCAGTACTTC.

This chain connects TRBV28 to TRBJ2-7, with unresolved D. Germline V gene sequence: CDR1 MDHEN, CDR2 SYDVKM. CDR3 size: 12 residues. Deletions cut 6 bases from V and 2 bases from J, with 8 bases between. The CDR3, as DNA: TGTGCCAGCAGACTCAAACCCTACGAGCAGTACTTC. Its protein is CASRLKPYEQYF.

This clonotype has more than one count but fewer than ten. The rearrangement links TRBV20-1 to TRBJ2-7; the match to TRBD1 covers 9 bases. The CDR3 is 12 amino acids. The germline CDR1 and CDR2 sequences are DFQATT and SNEGSKA (reference sequence). V dropped 6 bases and J dropped 7; count of bases not matched to a gene: 7. CDR3 sequence reads: CSAGRQGGEQYF. CDR3 sequence (DNA): TGCAGTGCGGGTCGACAGGGGGGGGAGCAGTACTTC.